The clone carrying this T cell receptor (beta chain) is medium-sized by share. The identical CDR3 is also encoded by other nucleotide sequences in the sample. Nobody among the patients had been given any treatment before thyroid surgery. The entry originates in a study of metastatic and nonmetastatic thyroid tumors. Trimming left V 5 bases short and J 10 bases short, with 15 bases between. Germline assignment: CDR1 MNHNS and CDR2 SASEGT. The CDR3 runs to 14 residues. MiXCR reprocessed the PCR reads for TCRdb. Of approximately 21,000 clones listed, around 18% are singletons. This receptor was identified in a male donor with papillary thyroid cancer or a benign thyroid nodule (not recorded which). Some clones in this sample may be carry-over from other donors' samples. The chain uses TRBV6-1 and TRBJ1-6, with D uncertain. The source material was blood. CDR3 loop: CASSTLKGGSPLHF. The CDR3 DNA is TGTGCCAGCAGTACCCTCAAAGGTGGCTCACCCCTCCACTTT.